This T cell receptor (beta chain) was recorded in a study of T cell responses to AZD1222 COVID-19 vaccine. General observations from the study: The study found vaccine-associated CD4 TCRs spanning spike, dominant at 160-218 and 743-854. Receipt of two AZD1222 doses was followed by a rise in Spike-specific TCR breadth and depth.

There are 14 residues in the CDR3. Germline V lookup: CDR1 ENHRY, CDR2 SYGVKD. V lost 6 bases to trimming and J lost 3 bases, with 12 bases between them. The assay was immunoSEQ multiplex PCR, and TCRdb's table has in-frame clones only and misses some. This table has roughly 270,000 clones, around 93% appearing once. As concerns this clone: No antigen is known for it.

The rearrangement uses TRBV10-3 and TRBJ1-3; D remains ambiguous. The specimen comprised peripheral blood, sampled 28 days after the second AZD1222 dose. This clonotype was obtained from an adult who received the AZD1222 COVID-19 vaccine. The CDR3 DNA follows: TGTGCCATCAGGGGCGCGGGGAATGGAAACACCATATATTTT. Its protein is CAIRGAGNGNTIYF.